What follows is one T cell receptor beta chain and its context. Its target is unknown. From germline, CDR1 is SGHRS and CDR2 YFSETQ. With V trimmed by 1 base and J by 4 bases, 8 bases remained unmatched. The CDR3 consists of 15 residues. Roughly 0.95-10 million cryopreserved PBMC were held in samples before DNA extraction. This sample stems from a study of long-term antiretroviral therapy in people with HIV. Across the study: The earliest samples predate the 2015 immediate-ART recommendation by about a decade. Regarding the study as a whole: Whereas controls had wider CDR3 length ranges, HIV repertoires had narrower ones.

The assay used was immunoSEQ (version v3.0), run at survey level. Assay: immunoSEQ multiplex PCR; the TCRdb copy retains only in-frame clones and omits some. Of over 30,000 clones listed, roughly four fifths are singletons. This chain joins TRBV5-1 and TRBJ2-7; 7 nucleotides align to TRBD1. This clonotype originated in a man in his late teens or twenties with HIV. The source was unsorted PBMCs, collected 0.6 years after starting antiretroviral therapy. CDR3 sequence (DNA): TGCGCCAGCAGCTTGACCGACAGGGCGCAATACGAGCAGTACTTC. Translation gives CASSLTDRAQYEQYF.